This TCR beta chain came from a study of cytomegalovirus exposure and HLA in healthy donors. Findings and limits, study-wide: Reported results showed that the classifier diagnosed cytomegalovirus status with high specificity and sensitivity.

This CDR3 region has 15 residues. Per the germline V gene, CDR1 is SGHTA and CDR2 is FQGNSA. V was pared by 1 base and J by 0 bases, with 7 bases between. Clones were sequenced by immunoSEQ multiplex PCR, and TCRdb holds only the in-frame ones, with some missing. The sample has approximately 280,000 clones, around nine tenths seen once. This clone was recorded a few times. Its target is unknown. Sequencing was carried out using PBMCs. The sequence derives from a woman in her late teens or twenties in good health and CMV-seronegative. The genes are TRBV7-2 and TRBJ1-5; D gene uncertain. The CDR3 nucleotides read TGTGCCAGCAGCTTAGGGCAGGCTAGCAATCAGCCCCAGCATTTT. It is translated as CASSLGQASNQPQHF.